This T cell receptor (beta chain) was documented in a study of blood T cell repertoires in COVID-19. Repertoires were generated with immunoSEQ multiplex PCR, while TCRdb's copy carries only in-frame clones and drops some. The table includes around 170,000 clones, 80% to 90% detected once. The CDR3 length is 15 residues. Germline CDR1 and CDR2: SGHTA and FQGNSA. V lost 7 bases and J lost 1; bases outside the gene matches: 4. This receptor was taken from a man aged 45-60 years with active or convalescent COVID-19. The chain couples TRBV7-2 to TRBJ1-6; 7 nucleotides agree with TRBD1. Sequenced: peripheral blood. This CDR3 is CASTGDRSYNSPLHF. In DNA, the CDR3 is TGTGCCAGCACCGGGGACAGATCCTATAATTCACCCCTCCACTTT.